The entry below describes one T cell receptor (beta chain). Its target is unknown. This specimen belongs to a study of cytomegalovirus exposure and HLA in healthy donors. Study-level background: From donors who were HLA-typed, an early data release held about 85 million unique TCRs. Regarding the study as a whole: TCR beta V- and J-gene trimming, according to a later analysis, was linked to a missense DCLRE1C variant. The study designated 150 to 200 TCR beta chains cytomegalovirus-associated.

PCR was performed using 60 Vbeta and 13 Jbeta primers. TCRdb keeps only in-frame clones here, not all; method: immunoSEQ multiplex PCR. The sample contains 150,000 or so clones, approximately 81% of which appear only once. The receptor was derived from a man aged 18 to 29 in good health and CMV-seropositive. Sample: PBMCs.

The CDR3 loop reads CASSPPKVGTGVKYEQYF. The CDR3, as DNA: TGTGCCAGCTCACCACCGAAGGTTGGGACAGGGGTTAAGTACGAGCAGTACTTC. The gene calls are TRBV18 and TRBJ2-7; 10 bases are a match to TRBD1. Germline assignment: CDR1 KGHSH and CDR2 LQKENI. The CDR3 covers 18 residues. The trim removed 0 bases at V and 4 bases at J, leaving 12 bases unmatched. The whole variable domain, remainder taken from reference TRBV18 and TRBJ2-7, is NAGVMQNPRHLVRRRGQEARLRCSPMKGHSHVYWYRQLPEEGLKFMVYLQKENIIDESGMPKERFSAEFPKEGPSILRIQQVVRGDSAAYFCASSPPKVGTGVKYEQYFGPGTRLTVT.